These 13 T cell receptor beta chains originate from one sample sequenced in a study of cytomegalovirus exposure and HLA in healthy donors. The PCR made use of 60 Vbeta and 13 Jbeta primers. Here immunoSEQ multiplex PCR was the method, and the copy in TCRdb shows in-frame clones only, minus some. The table has 150,000 to 200,000 clones, roughly 80% seen once. What was sequenced was PBMCs. These receptors came from a woman under 30 in good health and CMV-seronegative.

A single count supports this clone. The genes are TRBV4-2 and TRBJ1-4; D not certain. The V end lost 2 bases, the J end lost 5 bases, and 18 bases lay between the germline ends. In germline, CDR1 is LGHNA, CDR2 YNFKEQ. There are 17 residues in the CDR3. The CDR3 spells CASSQSVSAQTNEKLFF. The DNA for the CDR3 is TGTGCCAGCAGCCAAAGTGTGTCGGCACAGACAAATGAAAAACTGTTTTTT.

V is TRBV5-8 and J is TRBJ2-4, with TRBD1 as a possible D gene (5 bases). CDR3 size: 16 residues. CDR1 is SGHTS and CDR2 is YDEGEE in the germline V gene. The ends were cut back, 0 bases at V and 0 bases at J, with 10 bases in the middle. The DNA for the CDR3 is TGTGCCAGCAGCTTGGGACAGCGCATAGCCAAAAACATTCAGTACTTC. Translated: CASSLGQRIAKNIQYF.

V usage is TRBV9 and J usage is TRBJ2-7; D not certain. Germline lookup yields CDR1 SGDLS and CDR2 YYNGEE. V gave up 0 bases and J gave up 2 bases, with 9 bases separating them. This CDR3 spans 14 amino acids. The CDR3 loop is CASSVVDLPYEQYF. The CDR3 DNA reads TGTGCCAGCAGCGTAGTAGACTTGCCCTACGAGCAGTACTTC.

The chain uses TRBV7-9 and TRBJ1-5, with D unresolved. V lost 1 base to trimming and J lost 4 bases, with 8 bases between them. The CDR3 extends over 14 amino acids. The germline CDR1 and CDR2 sequences are SEHNR and FQNEAQ (reference sequence). CDR3 in amino acids: CASSLGEKNQPQHF. The CDR3 nucleotides read TGTGCCAGCAGCTTAGGGGAGAAGAATCAGCCCCAGCATTTT.

Of note for this clone: A read error may account for a junction end that differs from germline. The rearrangement uses TRBV18 and TRBJ2-7, with 8 positions matching TRBD2. The CDR3 runs to 16 residues. Germline loops: CDR1 KGHSH, CDR2 LQKENI. CDR3 in DNA: TGTGCCAGCTCCCCACCGGGGGGGGCCGGTACCTACGAGCAGTACTTC. Its translation is CASSPPGGAGTYEQYF.

This clone turned up a few times. The rearrangement links TRBV6-6 to TRBJ2-5, with a tentative D call TRBD2 (6 bases). The CDR3 length is 14 residues. Between the trimmed V and J ends, which lost 6 bases and 2 bases, there was a span of 13 bases. Per germline, CDR1 MNHNY and CDR2 SVGAGI (reference sequence). DNA of the CDR3: TGTGCCAGCAGCCCTGTCGCGGGGCAAGAGACCCAGTACTTC. Translated: CASSPVAGQETQYF.

The V call is TRBV5-4, the J call TRBJ1-2, with D unresolved. V was shortened by 4 bases and J by 3 bases, with 13 bases between the two germline ends. This CDR3 is built from 14 residues. Germline loops: CDR1 SGHNT, CDR2 YYREEE (reference sequence). The chain's CDR3 is CASSGEAADYGYTF. CDR3 nucleotide sequence: TGTGCCAGCAGCGGGGAGGCGGCGGACTATGGCTACACCTTC.

This chain connects TRBV18 to TRBJ2-6, with 7 positions matching TRBD1. The CDR3 covers 16 residues. Germline lookup yields CDR1 KGHSH and CDR2 LQKENI. J was trimmed by 0 bases and V by 8 bases; bases with no gene match: 7. The CDR3: CASRQGGTSGANVLTF. Written as DNA, the CDR3 is TGTGCCAGCCGACAGGGTGGAACCTCTGGGGCCAACGTCCTGACTTTC.

This chain connects TRBV28 to TRBJ1-1; D uncertain. This CDR3 comprises 13 residues. V dropped 4 bases and J dropped 1 base, with 7 bases sitting between them. Per germline, CDR1 MDHEN and CDR2 SYDVKM. The CDR3 spells CASSYTENTEAFF. The CDR3 coding sequence is TGTGCCAGCAGTTATACTGAGAACACTGAAGCTTTCTTT.

The chain recombines TRBV9 with TRBJ2-5; TRBD2 agrees at 8 bases. This CDR3 is 14 amino acids long. The V gene end was trimmed by 1 base and the J gene end by 4 bases; junction bases not matched to a gene: 3. From germline, CDR1 is SGDLS and CDR2 YYNGEE. In DNA, the CDR3 is TGTGCCAGCAGCGTAACGGGGGGGGTAGAGACCCAGTACTTC. This translates into CASSVTGGVETQYF. The whole variable domain, filled in from reference TRBV9 and TRBJ2-5, reads DSGVTQTPKHLITATGQRVTLRCSPRSGDLSVYWYQQSLDQGLQFLIQYYNGEERAKGNILERFSAQQFPDLHSELNLSSLELGDSALYFCASSVTGGVETQYFGPGTRLLVL.

This clone was recorded only once. One junction end disagrees with the germline gene, perhaps due to a read error. The J gene is TRBJ1-2, the V gene TRBV11-2, with 7 bases aligning to TRBD1. Germline CDR1 is SGHAT and CDR2 is FQNNGV. The CDR3 extends over 16 amino acids. CDR3 in amino acids: CASSPRPGTDTYGHTF. DNA for the CDR3: TGTGCCAGCAGCCCCCGCCCAGGGACAGATACCTATGGCCACACCTTC.

J is TRBJ1-2 and V is TRBV4-2, with TRBD1 matching over 7 bases. After removal of 0 bases from V and 3 bases from J, the junction contained 10 bases not matched to a gene. CDR3 length: 17 amino acids. CDR1 LGHNA and CDR2 YNFKEQ come from the germline V gene. The CDR3 DNA reads TGTGCCAGCAGCCAAGATAGGTCCACAGGGGCGGACTATGGCTACACCTTC. Translated, it gives CASSQDRSTGADYGYTF.

The gene calls are TRBV28 and TRBJ2-7; TRBD2 matches 9 bases. Germline V gives CDR1 MDHEN, CDR2 SYDVKM. J gave up 0 bases and V 6 bases, and 6 bases lay outside the gene matches. CDR3 length: 15 amino acids. In DNA, the CDR3 is TGTGCCAGCAGCCCTAGCGGGACCCGCTCCTACGAGCAGTACTTC. Its translation: CASSPSGTRSYEQYF.